This T cell receptor beta chain was identified in a study of blood T cell repertoires in COVID-19. Study at large: Samples representing acute and convalescent COVID-19 were sourced from the United States, Italy and Spain.

This CDR3 spans 15 amino acids. Germline CDR1 and CDR2: MNHEY and SMNVEV (reference sequence). Losses at the gene ends were 5 bases for V and 9 bases for J; bases not matched to a gene: 7. Original data processing: For nucleated cells, counts were estimated from reference gene primer amplification. The data were produced by immunoSEQ multiplex PCR, yet TCRdb's version contains in-frame clones alone and is incomplete. V and J calls and clone size are those listed in that table; D and trimming were worked out from the DNA. This table holds roughly 300,000 clones, around 90% found once. Seattle researchers signed up patients amid active infection and tracked them longitudinally.

The source is a woman aged 25 to 39 with COVID-19, enrolled during active disease. J is TRBJ1-6 and V is TRBV27; TRBD1 matches 10 bases. The sequenced sample was peripheral blood. CDR3 in amino acids: CASSMTGGAGSPLHF. The CDR3 DNA is TGTGCCAGCAGTATGACAGGGGGCGCGGGTTCACCCCTCCACTTT.